The 27 T cell receptor beta chains given below trace back to one sample, sequenced in a study of CD8+ T cells in alopecia areata. Sampling of alopecia areata patients yielded lesional scalp punch biopsies as well as peripheral blood. RNA extraction was followed by reverse transcription into cDNA, which acted as the sequencing template. Sequencing used immunoSEQ multiplex PCR; TCRdb keeps in-frame clones, though not all of them. The sample includes just under 7,500 clones, roughly 67% of them seen just once. The sequences come from skin, collected at week 0. The source of these receptors is a human donor with alopecia areata.

This sequence joins TRBV20-1 and TRBJ2-5; possibly TRBD2 for D (5 bases). Germline values: CDR1 DFQATT, CDR2 SNEGSKA (reference sequence). Trimming left V 3 bases short and J 5 bases short, with 7 bases between. This CDR3 region has 11 residues. The CDR3 DNA reads as TGCAGTGCTAGCGGGAAGGAGACCCAGTACTTC. Translating it yields CSASGKETQYF.

The chain joins TRBV5-1 to TRBJ2-1; the match to TRBD2 covers 8 bases. Germline loops: CDR1 SGHRS, CDR2 YFSETQ. CDR3 size: 14 residues. Germline trimming cut 0 bases from V and 9 bases from J; bases unmatched to any gene: 5. The CDR3 protein is CASSLAGGVTEQFF. The CDR3, as DNA: TGCGCCAGCAGCTTGGCCGGGGGGGTCACTGAGCAGTTCTTC.

The gene calls are TRBV7-2 and TRBJ2-3; 7 bases are shared with TRBD2. There are 15 residues in the CDR3. V gave up 1 base and J gave up 11 bases; unmatched junction bases: 12. Germline loops: CDR1 SGHTA, CDR2 FQGNSA. CDR3 DNA sequence: TGTGCCAGCAGCTTAGTCGCGGGAGACCTTTTAGGGCAGTATTTT. Translating gives CASSLVAGDLLGQYF. The complete variable domain, with remaining parts taken from reference TRBV7-2 and TRBJ2-3, reads GAGVSQSPSNKVTEKGKDVELRCDPISGHTALYWYRQSLGQGLEFLIYFQGNSAPDKSGLPSDRFSAERTGGSVSTLTIQRTQQEDSAVYLCASSLVAGDLLGQYFGPGTRLTVL.

The CDR3: CASSLASSISTEAFF. CDR3 sequence (DNA): TGCGCCAGCAGCTTGGCCTCCAGCATTTCCACTGAAGCTTTCTTT. This rearrangement joins TRBV5-1 to TRBJ1-1, with D hard to call. Trimming removed 0 bases from V and 4 bases from J, with 13 bases in between. Germline-derived CDR1 and CDR2 are SGHRS and YFSETQ. The CDR3 is 15 amino acids.

This sequence joins TRBV19 and TRBJ1-5, with D perhaps matching TRBD1 (5 bases). The CDR3 is 16 amino acids. CDR1 and CDR2 (germline): LNHDA, SQIVND (reference sequence). Between the trimmed V and J ends, which lost 5 bases and 6 bases, there was a span of 20 bases. Here the CDR3 reads CASSLLGRWGIQPQHF. The CDR3 DNA is TGTGCCAGTAGTTTATTAGGACGGTGGGGGATTCAGCCCCAGCATTTT.

This clone was counted a few times. J is TRBJ1-2 and V is TRBV10-3; D remains unclear. This CDR3 has 15 amino acids. Trimming pared 0 bases from V and 4 bases from J, leaving 12 bases between. Germline CDR1 is ENHRY and CDR2 is SYGVKD. The CDR3 DNA reads as TGTGCCATCAGTGAGTCGTACCAGGCGACCTATGGCTACACCTTC. Protein product: CAISESYQATYGYTF.

This clone was counted a few times. V is TRBV5-1 and J is TRBJ2-7; tentatively, D is TRBD2 (6 bases). Trimming removed 0 bases at V and 5 bases at J, with 15 bases between. The CDR3 spans 15 residues. Germline CDR1 and CDR2: SGHRS and YFSETQ. The CDR3 DNA reads TGCGCCAGCAGCTTGGGTGTATCACTAGCCCACGAGCAGTACTTC. This codes for CASSLGVSLAHEQYF.

V and J are TRBV6-6 and TRBJ1-1, with a tentative D call TRBD1 (5 bases). V lost 7 bases and J 5 bases, leaving 17 bases between the germline ends. Germline V gene data show CDR1 as MNHNY and CDR2 as SVGAGI (reference sequence). The CDR3 length is 14 residues. The CDR3 nucleotides are TGTGCCAGCAACAGCCCGGGGGGGTCGACTGAAGCTTTCTTT. Translated, it gives CASNSPGGSTEAFF.

This chain connects TRBV4-1 to TRBJ1-2; D uncertain. The ends were cut back, 0 bases at V and 8 bases at J, with 16 bases in the middle. The CDR3 extends over 15 amino acids. CDR1 is MGHRA and CDR2 is YSYEKL in the germline V gene. The CDR3 region has the DNA TGCGCCAGCAGCCAAGACCGGGCGGGAAGCAGGGGCTACACCTTC. It yields the protein CASSQDRAGSRGYTF.

The sample holds a few counts of this clone. The gene calls are TRBV7-2 and TRBJ1-1; 8 bases fit TRBD1. This CDR3 contains 14 residues. Per germline, CDR1 SGHTA and CDR2 FQGNSA. The V gene end was trimmed by 5 bases and the J gene end by 7 bases; junction bases not matched to a gene: 9. The CDR3: CASSGGQEGNEAFF. As DNA, the CDR3 is TGTGCCAGCAGCGGGGGACAGGAAGGGAATGAAGCTTTCTTT.

The chain links TRBV28 to TRBJ1-5; D gene ambiguous. CDR1 and CDR2 from the germline V gene are MDHEN and SYDVKM. Trimming removed 3 bases at V and 0 bases at J, with 15 bases between. The CDR3 runs to 17 residues. CDR3 nucleotides: TGTGCCAGCAGTTTGCCCCTTTCGAGGTATAGCAATCAGCCCCAGCATTTT. This translates into CASSLPLSRYSNQPQHF.

The chain uses TRBV15 and TRBJ2-5, with D possibly matching TRBD1 (6 bases). The germline gives CDR1 LNHNV, CDR2 YYDKDF (reference sequence). The CDR3 contains 14 residues. Trimming left V 0 bases short and J 7 bases short, with 12 bases between. CDR3 DNA: TGTGCCACCAGCAGAGAAGGGGGTTTAGGGACCCAGTACTTC. This gives the protein CATSREGGLGTQYF.

V is TRBV14 and J is TRBJ1-4; D not certain. The CDR3 totals 17 residues. V lost 0 bases and J lost 11, with 22 bases in between. Looked up from germline, CDR1 is SGHDN and CDR2 is FVKESK. The CDR3 is CASSQDRPGSSRAKLFF. The CDR3 nucleotides are TGTGCCAGCAGCCAAGACAGGCCGGGATCGAGTAGGGCGAAACTGTTTTTT.

This clone was seen a few times. The rearrangement links TRBV23-1 to TRBJ2-5, with D tentatively TRBD1 (5 bases). Being an ORF, TRBV23-1 has a function that is uncertain. Trimming stripped 9 bases from V and 5 bases from J, with 13 bases between. The CDR3 contains 12 residues. The CDR3 spells CARAAGFETQYF. CDR3 bases: TGCGCCAGAGCAGCAGGGTTCGAGACCCAGTACTTC.

This chain joins TRBV6-5 and TRBJ2-7, with D unresolved. Trimming shortened V by 6 bases and J by 1 base, and 7 bases separated the two germline ends. Germline CDR1 reads MNHEY; CDR2 reads SVGAGI. This CDR3 has 12 residues. The CDR3 DNA reads TGTGCCAGCAGCTCGGTATCCTACGAGCAGTACTTC. Amino acid sequence: CASSSVSYEQYF.

This clone has more than one count but fewer than ten. This sequence joins TRBV10-3 and TRBJ2-7; D is uncertain. Trimming left V 10 bases short and J 6 bases short, with 13 bases between. The CDR3 runs to 11 residues. Per germline, CDR1 ENHRY and CDR2 SYGVKD. The CDR3 is CATNLAGEQYF. For the CDR3, the DNA is TGTGCCACAAATCTTGCCGGCGAGCAGTACTTC.

The chain has TRBV5-5 and TRBJ2-7; no firm D call. The CDR3 consists of 14 residues. V lost 3 bases and J lost 5, with 15 bases in between. Germline CDR1 SGHKS, CDR2 YYEKEE (reference sequence). CDR3 in DNA: TGTGCCAGCAGCTCTCTAACTCAAGGCCACGAGCAGTACTTC. Its protein product is CASSSLTQGHEQYF. Together with reference TRBV5-5 and TRBJ2-7, the CDR3 gives the full variable domain: DAGVTQSPTHLIKTRGQQVTLRCSPISGHKSVSWYQQVLGQGPQFIFQYYEKEERGRGNFPDRFSARQFPNYSSELNVNALLLGDSALYLCASSSLTQGHEQYFGPGTRLTVT.

The CDR3 reads CASSLVPANRGDTIYF. The CDR3 DNA sequence: TGTGCCAGCAGCTTAGTTCCGGCTAACAGAGGAGACACCATATATTTT. This chain links TRBV7-2 with TRBJ1-3; D is undetermined. The CDR3 contains 16 residues. V shed 1 base and J shed 8 bases, with 18 bases lying between them. Looked up from germline, CDR1 is SGHTA and CDR2 is FQGNSA.

CDR3 DNA sequence: TGTGCCAGCAGTTTTCAGGGGGCGGTATCCTACGAGCAGTACTTC. Protein product: CASSFQGAVSYEQYF. J is TRBJ2-7 and V is TRBV27; 8 positions match TRBD1. This CDR3 is 15 amino acids long. Trimming at V came to 3 bases and at J to 1 base, leaving 5 bases not matched to a gene. CDR1 and CDR2 from the germline V gene are MNHEY and SMNVEV (reference sequence).

V gene TRBV27 combines with J gene TRBJ2-2; 12 bases fit TRBD2. The J segment lost 7 bases and the V segment lost 6 bases, leaving 6 bases of the junction unmatched. The CDR3 totals 15 residues. CDR1 MNHEY and CDR2 SMNVEV come from the germline V gene (reference sequence). CDR3: CASSRGTSGHGELFF. The CDR3 DNA follows: TGTGCCAGCAGCCGAGGGACTAGCGGGCACGGGGAGCTGTTTTTT.

This clone was recorded a few times. CDR3 region: CASSQSGRGPEAFF. In DNA, the CDR3 is TGCGCCAGCAGTCAATCGGGGAGGGGGCCTGAAGCTTTCTTT. V is TRBV23-1 and J is TRBJ1-1; 7 bases fit TRBD1. TRBV23-1 is noted as an ORF with a role that remains uncertain. The CDR3 runs 14 residues. The V gene end was trimmed by 0 bases and the J gene end by 6 bases; junction bases not matched to a gene: 4.

This chain joins TRBV7-9 and TRBJ2-5, with TRBD2 matching over 8 bases. This CDR3 comprises 15 residues. The germline gives CDR1 SEHNR, CDR2 FQNEAQ (reference sequence). V dropped 3 bases and J dropped 2; count of bases not matched to a gene: 5. As DNA, the CDR3 is TGTGCCAGCAGCTTGAGACTAGCGACTCAAGAGACCCAGTACTTC. Protein sequence: CASSLRLATQETQYF. The whole variable domain, remainder taken from reference TRBV7-9 and TRBJ2-5, is DTGVSQNPRHKITKRGQNVTFRCDPISEHNRLYWYRQTLGQGPEFLTYFQNEAQLEKSRLLSDRFSAERPKGSFSTLEIQRTEQGDSAMYLCASSLRLATQETQYFGPGTRLLVL.

The rearrangement links TRBV9 to TRBJ2-3, with D hard to call. CDR1 and CDR2 from the germline V gene are SGDLS and YYNGEE. This CDR3 spans 13 amino acids. V lost 7 bases and J 2 bases, leaving 11 bases between the germline ends. The CDR3 reads CASSSSLTDTQYF. The CDR3 DNA reads TGTGCCAGCTCGTCCTCTCTCACAGATACGCAGTATTTT.

This clone has just a few counts. This chain uses TRBV5-6 with TRBJ2-2, with 8 bases aligning to TRBD2. CDR1 SGHDT and CDR2 YYEEEE come from the germline V gene. Trimming removed 2 bases from V and 3 bases from J; junction bases left unmatched: 3. CDR3 size: 15 residues. CDR3 coding DNA: TGTGCCAGCAGCTTCGGACTAGCTGACACCGGGGAGCTGTTTTTT. This codes for CASSFGLADTGELFF.

The chain employs TRBV4-1 and TRBJ1-3; 8 bases are a match to TRBD1. The V gene end was trimmed by 1 base and the J gene end by 2 bases; junction bases not matched to a gene: 7. CDR1 is MGHRA and CDR2 is YSYEKL in the germline V gene. This CDR3 has 17 residues. CDR3 nucleotides: TGCGCCAGCAGCCAAGCCCTCAGGGGGCGGCCTGGAAACACCATATATTTT. This encodes CASSQALRGRPGNTIYF.

The rearrangement uses TRBV30 and TRBJ2-5; 10 nucleotides align to TRBD1. Germline CDR1 is GTSNPN and CDR2 is SVGIG (reference sequence). V lost 5 bases and J lost 3; bases outside the gene matches: 3. CDR3 length equals 13 residues. CDR3 nucleotide sequence: TGTGCCTGGGGGGACAGGGGAAAAGAGACCCAGTACTTC. It yields the protein CAWGDRGKETQYF.

The gene calls are TRBV9 and TRBJ2-2; perhaps TRBD1 as D (5 bases). V lost 1 base and J lost 1, with 8 bases in between. The CDR3 contains 15 residues. Germline assignment: CDR1 SGDLS and CDR2 YYNGEE. CDR3 in amino acids: CASSVRTGNTGELFF. Here the CDR3 DNA reads TGTGCCAGCAGCGTACGAACAGGGAACACCGGGGAGCTGTTTTTT.